Below are 17 T cell receptor beta chains sequenced from a single sample in a study of regulatory T cells in long-lasting Graves disease (dated by TCRdb to about 2021). The time point tag for this specimen amounts to: newly diagnosed GD, antithyroid drugs for less than 3 months. RNA was extracted from PBMCs in TRIzol for both TCR sequencing and RNA sequencing. The library was built by means of multiplex PCR. The instrument given in TCRdb is Illumina HiSeq 4000. To build TCR beta libraries, CDR3 regions were amplified by Arm-PCR using iRepertoire HTBI primers. The public reads were reprocessed in TCRdb via fastp at Q25 and MiXCR, keeping in-frame beta chains. Identical CDR3 proteins give one entry, which carries the most common genes and DNA. In all, the sample holds hundreds of thousands of distinct CDR3 sequences, and about 12% of those were seen once. The biggest ten clones account for approximately 9% of the sample.

This sample also appeared in a second study, on T cells in Graves' hyperthyroidism and ophthalmopathy.

The source was peripheral blood mononuclear cells (PBMCs), collected at new diagnosis, from a patient treated with antithyroid drugs. All receptors derive from a woman between 25 and 40 years old with Graves disease. Donor details come from another sample of the same person, matched by shared clones.

With regard to this clonotype: An end of the junction does not agree with germline; a read error may underlie this. The chain uses TRBV13 and TRBJ1-1; TRBD1 might be the D (5 bases). The CDR3 length is 14 residues. Per germline, CDR1 PRHDT and CDR2 FYEKMQ (reference sequence). Here the CDR3 DNA reads TGTGTCAGCAGCCGGGGGGATTTGAACACTGAAGCTTTCTTT. The encoded protein is CVSSRGDLNTEAFF.

This chain links TRBV2 with TRBJ1-3; D unresolved. The CDR3 covers 16 residues. CDR1 is SNHLY, CDR2 FYNNEI, per germline. V lost 9 bases and J lost 0, with 18 bases in between. CDR3 nucleotides: TGTGCCAGAGCGGCCCCCACACGGCTCTCTGGAAACACCATATATTTT. Translated: CARAAPTRLSGNTIYF.

For this clonotype: A far larger clone lies a single base away; this is likely a read error. The rearrangement links TRBV6-1 to TRBJ2-1; 7 bases agree with TRBD1. CDR1 and CDR2 from the germline V gene are MNHNS and SASEGT. Trimming cost V 7 bases and J 6 bases; bases outside gene matches: 0. This CDR3 is built from 11 residues. The CDR3 DNA reads as TGTGCCAGCAACAGGGGCAATGAGCAGTTCTTC. This sequence encodes CASNRGNEQFF.

The chain joins TRBV6-2 or TRBV6-3 to TRBJ2-2; 7 bases align to TRBD1. The junction had 6 bases not matched to a gene; V was cut back by 5 bases and J by 0 bases. CDR1 is MNHEY and CDR2 is SVGEGT in the germline V gene. This CDR3 region has 16 residues. CDR3 DNA sequence: TGTGCCAGCAGTGCCCCGGGACAGTCGAACACCGGGGAGCTGTTTTTT. Its translation is CASSAPGQSNTGELFF.

At least ten counts were recorded for this clonotype. This sequence joins TRBV2 and TRBJ2-7; a weak D match, TRBD2 (5 bases). Looked up from germline, CDR1 is SNHLY and CDR2 is FYNNEI. The CDR3 spans 13 residues. V was trimmed by 7 bases and J by 8 bases, leaving 18 bases between them. This CDR3 is CASKGSEVIQQYF. The CDR3 DNA sequence: TGTGCCAGCAAGGGTAGCGAGGTAATTCAGCAGTACTTC.

In its sample, this clonotype was seen a few times. The gene calls are TRBV5-5 and TRBJ1-5, with D possibly TRBD1 on 5 matching bases. Germline assignment: CDR1 SGHKS and CDR2 YYEKEE (reference sequence). The CDR3 length is 14 residues. Trimming took off 4 bases at V and 8 bases at J, with 16 bases between the two ends. CDR3 nucleotide sequence: TGTGCCAGCAGCGACCCTTTTGTGGGGGAGCCCCAGCATTTT. It translates to CASSDPFVGEPQHF.

Only a few counts were recorded for this clonotype. This chain joins TRBV7-6 and TRBJ2-7, with 10 bases identical to TRBD2. Germline V gene lookup returns CDR1 SGHVS and CDR2 FNYEAQ. The CDR3 totals 15 residues. J lost 6 bases, V lost 1 base, and 6 bases had no gene match. CDR3 residues: CASSLEASGRSEQYF. CDR3 DNA sequence: TGTGCCAGCAGCTTAGAGGCTAGCGGGAGAAGCGAGCAGTACTTC.

This clonotype came up many times. The chain joins TRBV5-1 to TRBJ1-1; D is possibly TRBD1 (5 bases). The CDR3 extends over 14 amino acids. Germline V CDR1 and CDR2: SGHRS, YFSETQ. V was pared by 4 bases and J by 4 bases, with 14 bases between. The CDR3 loop reads CASSPGLGGTEAFF. In nucleotides, the CDR3 is TGCGCCAGCAGCCCCGGATTGGGGGGCACTGAAGCTTTCTTT.

This clonotype was counted ten times or more. This sequence joins TRBV7-6 and TRBJ2-1, with D hard to call. Germline lookup yields CDR1 SGHVS and CDR2 FNYEAQ. V dropped 3 bases and J dropped 6 bases, with 15 bases sitting between them. This CDR3 spans 15 amino acids. In DNA form, the CDR3 reads TGTGCCAGCAGCTTGGTTTTCCTTGTCCTCAATGAGCAGTTCTTC. The encoded protein is CASSLVFLVLNEQFF.

This clonotype has ten or more counts. The CDR3 is CAISEREDEQFF. The CDR3 DNA is TGTGCCATCAGTGAAAGGGAGGATGAGCAGTTCTTC. The chain joins TRBV10-3 to TRBJ2-1; perhaps TRBD2 as D (6 bases). The CDR3 has 12 amino acids. Germline V CDR1 and CDR2: ENHRY, SYGVKD. V dropped 3 bases and J dropped 8 bases, with 8 bases sitting between them.

This chain joins TRBV2 and TRBJ2-5; a weak D match, TRBD1 (6 bases). Germline V gene sequence: CDR1 SNHLY, CDR2 FYNNEI. Between the trimmed V and J ends, which lost 4 bases and 0 bases, there was a span of 12 bases. The length of the CDR3 is 15 residues. The CDR3 loop is CASSGAGAYQETQYF. As DNA, the CDR3 is TGTGCCAGCAGTGGAGCAGGGGCTTACCAAGAGACCCAGTACTTC.

This clonotype was recorded once. The chain has TRBV11-2 and TRBJ1-3, with D unclear. The germline V gene encodes CDR1 SGHAT and CDR2 FQNNGV. This CDR3 has 15 amino acids. V was cut by 0 bases and J by 4 bases, with 10 bases left in between. The CDR3, as DNA: TGTGCCAGCAGCTTAGACATTATGGGAGGAAACACCATATATTTT. Its protein is CASSLDIMGGNTIYF.

This clonotype turned up a few times. The rearrangement joins TRBV24-1 to TRBJ2-1, with 7 bases identical to TRBD1. This CDR3 comprises 16 residues. CDR1 is KGHDR, CDR2 SFDVKD, per germline. The trim removed 3 bases at V and 3 bases at J, leaving 7 bases unmatched. The chain's CDR3 is CATSDDRAEHYNEQFF. The CDR3 DNA sequence: TGTGCCACCAGTGATGACAGGGCGGAGCACTACAATGAGCAGTTCTTC.

This clonotype has only a few counts. V gene TRBV6-1 combines with J gene TRBJ2-1; TRBD2 agrees at 10 bases. Per the germline V gene, CDR1 is MNHNS and CDR2 is SASEGT. V dropped 6 bases and J dropped 6; count of bases not matched to a gene: 5. The CDR3 is made up of 14 amino acids. CDR3 sequence reads: CASSPGLAINEQFF. Here the CDR3 DNA reads TGTGCCAGCAGCCCGGGACTAGCGATCAATGAGCAGTTCTTC.

This clonotype was seen repeatedly, ten times or more. The chain is built from TRBV11-1 and TRBJ1-2, with D unclear. Germline V gene lookup returns CDR1 SGHAT and CDR2 FQDESV (reference sequence). Trimming stripped 1 base from V and 3 bases from J, with 12 bases between. CDR3 size: 15 residues. The CDR3 bases are TGTGCCAGCAGCTTAGGGCCTCTTTTGGACTATGGCTACACCTTC. Translating gives CASSLGPLLDYGYTF.

There are many counts of this clonotype. The rearrangement links TRBV6-2 or TRBV6-3 to TRBJ2-3, with D perhaps being TRBD1 or TRBD2 (5 bases each). The CDR3 is 16 amino acids. V was pared by 6 bases and J by 2 bases, with 18 bases between. CDR1 and CDR2 from the germline V gene are MNHEY and SVGEGT. The CDR3 spells CASSIRDGVSTDTQYF. CDR3 coding DNA: TGTGCCAGCAGCATCCGGGACGGAGTTTCCACAGATACGCAGTATTTT.

This clonotype was seen a handful of times. The chain links TRBV28 to TRBJ2-1, with D unresolved. The germline gives CDR1 MDHEN, CDR2 SYDVKM. Trimming left V 2 bases short and J 2 bases short, with 7 bases between. The CDR3 spans 14 residues. CDR3 sequence: CASSLVNPYNEQFF. The CDR3 DNA reads TGTGCCAGCAGTTTAGTAAACCCCTACAATGAGCAGTTCTTC.